This entry lists 24 T cell receptor beta chains sequenced from one sample in a study of cytomegalovirus exposure and HLA in healthy donors. In the PCR, 60 Vbeta and 13 Jbeta primers were used. Clones were read by immunoSEQ multiplex PCR, and TCRdb kept only the in-frame ones, dropping some. This repertoire shows 20,000 to 30,000 clones, approximately 70% found once; its top ten account for roughly 4%. Source material: PBMCs. The receptors come from a woman aged 45-60 years in good health and CMV-seronegative.

V gene TRBV6-1 combines with J gene TRBJ2-2; D unclear. This CDR3 is 14 amino acids long. Germline CDR1 MNHNS, CDR2 SASEGT. V gave up 6 bases and J gave up 5 bases, with 13 bases separating them. The CDR3 nucleotides read TGTGCCAGCAGGGGCCCTCGGCTAACCGGGGAGCTGTTTTTT. It translates to CASRGPRLTGELFF.

The chain is built from TRBV25-1 and TRBJ1-4; perhaps TRBD1 as D (6 bases). V shed 4 bases and J shed 2 bases, with 11 bases lying between them. This CDR3 contains 15 residues. Germline V gene sequence: CDR1 MGHDK, CDR2 SYGVNS. The CDR3 DNA is TGTGCCAGCAGTGCTACAGGGCCTACTAATGAAAAACTGTTTTTT. It translates to CASSATGPTNEKLFF. Drawing the rest from reference TRBV25-1 and TRBJ1-4, the complete variable domain is EADIYQTPRYLVIGTGKKITLECSQTMGHDKMYWYQQDPGMELHLIHYSYGVNSTEKGDLSSESTVSRIRTEHFPLTLESARPSHTSQYLCASSATGPTNEKLFFGSGTQLSVL.

This clone is a singleton in its sample. The rearrangement uses TRBV6-5 and TRBJ1-1; D ambiguous. Trimming stripped 6 bases from V and 3 bases from J, with 11 bases between. Germline CDR1 reads MNHEY; CDR2 reads SVGAGI. The CDR3 totals 13 residues. This chain's CDR3 is CASSRGTDTEAFF. The CDR3 DNA follows: TGTGCCAGCAGCCGGGGTACGGACACTGAAGCTTTCTTT.

The chain couples TRBV5-1 to TRBJ2-3; 11 bases match TRBD2. Germline V lookup: CDR1 SGHRS, CDR2 YFSETQ. This CDR3 spans 17 amino acids. J gave up 0 bases and V 1 base, and 4 bases lay outside the gene matches. CDR3 bases: TGCGCCAGCAGCTTGAACCTAGCGGGGGGAAGCACAGATACGCAGTATTTT. This codes for CASSLNLAGGSTDTQYF.

In DNA form, the CDR3 reads TGTGCCAGCAGTTCATCTTCGAGCTCCTACAATGAGCAGTTCTTC. It codes for CASSSSSSSYNEQFF. The chain recombines TRBV28 with TRBJ2-1, with unresolved D. With 4 bases removed from V and 0 bases from J, the gap between germline ends came to 10 bases. CDR1 and CDR2 (germline): MDHEN, SYDVKM. The CDR3 totals 15 residues.

The rearrangement uses TRBV5-1 and TRBJ2-5, with D maybe TRBD1 (6 bases). Germline CDR1 and CDR2: SGHRS and YFSETQ. V was cut by 2 bases and J by 4 bases, with 12 bases left in between. CDR3 length: 14 amino acids. Here the CDR3 DNA reads TGCGCCAGCAGCTTAGACAGGTCTCGAGAGACCCAGTACTTC. Residues: CASSLDRSRETQYF.

This clone was counted a few times. CDR3 protein: CSVSLGTYEQYF. CDR3 bases: TGCAGCGTTTCTCTCGGGACCTACGAGCAGTACTTC. The chain joins TRBV29-1 to TRBJ2-7; a weak D match, TRBD2 (5 bases). V lost 5 bases to trimming and J lost 2 bases, with 10 bases between them. This CDR3 comprises 12 residues. The germline CDR1 and CDR2 sequences are SQVTM and ANQGSEA.

In this sample, this clone turned up a few times. The rearrangement joins TRBV6-5 to TRBJ1-3, with 9 bases fitting TRBD1. V gave up 2 bases and J gave up 0 bases; unmatched junction bases: 2. CDR1 is MNHEY and CDR2 is SVGAGI in the germline V gene. The CDR3 extends over 16 amino acids. CDR3 coding DNA: TGTGCCAGCAGTTACGACAGGGGGAGCTCTGGAAACACCATATATTTT. It encodes CASSYDRGSSGNTIYF.

The V and J genes are TRBV5-1 and TRBJ2-3; TRBD2 matches 8 bases. Germline CDR1 and CDR2: SGHRS and YFSETQ. The CDR3 runs to 16 residues. Losses at the gene ends were 3 bases for V and 2 bases for J; bases not matched to a gene: 8. This CDR3 reads CASSSTIAGNTDTQYF. The CDR3 nucleotides read TGCGCCAGCAGCTCCACCATAGCGGGGAACACAGATACGCAGTATTTT.

This clone has just a few counts. This sequence joins TRBV20-1 and TRBJ1-1; weak D call: TRBD1 (6 bases). The CDR3 is 11 amino acids. The germline V and J ends were trimmed by 6 bases and 1 base, with 6 bases remaining between them. CDR1 and CDR2 from the germline V gene are DFQATT and SNEGSKA (reference sequence). CDR3 protein: CSARGNTEAFF. The DNA for the CDR3 is TGCAGTGCCAGGGGGAACACTGAAGCTTTCTTT.

Here the CDR3 DNA reads TGCAGCGCGGAACAGGGCTATGGCTACACCTTC. Residues: CSAEQGYGYTF. This chain uses TRBV29-1 with TRBJ1-2; TRBD1 might be the D (6 bases). V lost 7 bases to trimming and J lost 4 bases, with 10 bases between them. Germline CDR1 reads SQVTM; CDR2 reads ANQGSEA. The CDR3 loop spans 11 amino acids.

The J gene is TRBJ2-1, the V gene TRBV6-9; maybe TRBD2 (6 bases). Trimming stripped 3 bases from V and 2 bases from J, with 14 bases between. CDR3 size: 16 residues. Germline CDR1 is MNHGY and CDR2 is SVAAGI. In nucleotides, the CDR3 is TGTGCCAGCAGTTACGAAGGAGGGCCCCCCTACAATGAGCAGTTCTTC. Translating it yields CASSYEGGPPYNEQFF.

The rearrangement joins TRBV5-1 to TRBJ1-2; 7 bases align to TRBD1. V lost 4 bases, J lost 2 bases, and 5 bases stayed unmatched. This CDR3 is built from 14 residues. Looked up from germline, CDR1 is SGHRS and CDR2 is YFSETQ. CDR3 DNA sequence: TGCGCCAGCAGCGAGGGACAGCCCAACTATGGCTACACCTTC. It codes for CASSEGQPNYGYTF.

The chain combines TRBV7-7 with TRBJ2-5; possible D gene TRBD2, 6 bases. The CDR3 contains 12 residues. V was clipped by 11 bases and J by 5 bases, with 15 bases between them. Germline values: CDR1 SSHAT, CDR2 FNYEAQ (reference sequence). Here the CDR3 reads CAGGLREETQYF. The CDR3, as DNA: TGTGCCGGGGGACTCCGGGAGGAGACCCAGTACTTC.

J is TRBJ1-2 and V is TRBV5-1; the match to TRBD1 covers 8 bases. Germline V gene lookup returns CDR1 SGHRS and CDR2 YFSETQ. V shed 4 bases and J 4 bases; nucleotides not matched to a gene: 6. This CDR3 has 14 amino acids. The CDR3 is CASSTGQGFYGYTF. CDR3 DNA sequence: TGCGCCAGCAGCACCGGACAGGGTTTCTATGGCTACACCTTC.

In its sample, this clone was seen once. CDR3: CSASPGSEAFF. In DNA, the CDR3 is TGCAGTGCTAGCCCCGGGTCTGAAGCTTTCTTT. The gene calls are TRBV20-1 and TRBJ1-1, with D hard to call. The germline V and J ends were trimmed by 3 bases and 6 bases, with 8 bases remaining between them. This CDR3 has 11 amino acids. From germline, CDR1 is DFQATT and CDR2 SNEGSKA (reference sequence).

Only one count was recorded for this clone. The rearrangement joins TRBV9 to TRBJ2-7; 7 bases match TRBD2. Germline V CDR1 and CDR2: SGDLS, YYNGEE. V gave up 2 bases and J gave up 6 bases; unmatched junction bases: 8. The CDR3 is 14 amino acids. The CDR3 sequence is CASSVGGRGSEQYF. The CDR3 DNA reads TGTGCCAGCAGCGTTGGCGGGAGAGGGTCCGAGCAGTACTTC.

This clone has a handful of counts. The chain is built from TRBV5-1 and TRBJ1-1; 7 nucleotides agree with TRBD1. J was trimmed by 0 bases and V by 1 base; bases with no gene match: 9. Per germline, CDR1 SGHRS and CDR2 YFSETQ. This CDR3 spans 17 amino acids. CDR3 region: CASSLIGTVEMNTEAFF. In DNA, the CDR3 is TGCGCCAGCAGCTTGATCGGGACAGTAGAGATGAACACTGAAGCTTTCTTT. Together with reference TRBV5-1 and TRBJ1-1, the CDR3 gives the full variable domain: KAGVTQTPRYLIKTRGQQVTLSCSPISGHRSVSWYQQTPGQGLQFLFEYFSETQRNKGNFPGRFSGRQFSNSRSEMNVSTLELGDSALYLCASSLIGTVEMNTEAFFGQGTRLTVV.

V is TRBV18 and J is TRBJ2-5; D might be TRBD2 (6 bases). The CDR3 extends over 15 amino acids. In germline, CDR1 is KGHSH, CDR2 LQKENI. The V end lost 4 bases, the J end lost 4 bases, and 16 bases lay between the germline ends. The CDR3 nucleotides are TGTGCCAGCTCACGTTCAACTAGCCTCCTAGAGACCCAGTACTTC. Amino acids: CASSRSTSLLETQYF.

In its sample, this clone was seen once. The rearrangement links TRBV5-1 to TRBJ2-7; D gene uncertain. The V and J ends lost 0 bases and 1 base respectively, with 11 bases between them. CDR1 is SGHRS, CDR2 YFSETQ, per germline. The CDR3 extends over 15 amino acids. The CDR3 loop reads CASSLAGLRSYEQYF. The CDR3 DNA reads as TGCGCCAGCAGCTTGGCTGGGCTTAGGTCCTACGAGCAGTACTTC.

This chain links TRBV7-9 with TRBJ1-4; 8 bases match TRBD1. Losses at the gene ends were 5 bases for V and 7 bases for J; bases not matched to a gene: 6. This CDR3 comprises 14 residues. Germline V gives CDR1 SEHNR, CDR2 FQNEAQ (reference sequence). In nucleotides, the CDR3 is TGTGCCAGCAGCACCGGACAGGGAGCTGAAAAACTGTTTTTT. Amino acids: CASSTGQGAEKLFF. Together with reference TRBV7-9 and TRBJ1-4, the CDR3 gives the full variable domain: DTGVSQNPRHKITKRGQNVTFRCDPISEHNRLYWYRQTLGQGPEFLTYFQNEAQLEKSRLLSDRFSAERPKGSFSTLEIQRTEQGDSAMYLCASSTGQGAEKLFFGSGTQLSVL.

The chain links TRBV6-1 to TRBJ2-1, with D possibly being TRBD1 (5 bases). Germline CDR1 reads MNHNS; CDR2 reads SASEGT. The germline V and J ends were trimmed by 0 bases and 7 bases, with 7 bases remaining between them. This CDR3 contains 13 residues. This chain's CDR3 is CASSEAPGNEQFF. As DNA, the CDR3 is TGTGCCAGCAGTGAAGCGCCAGGGAATGAGCAGTTCTTC.

This clone counts as medium-sized. V is TRBV6-1 and J is TRBJ2-7; 7 bases line up with TRBD1. Losses at the gene ends were 7 bases for V and 0 bases for J; bases not matched to a gene: 3. Germline CDR1 MNHNS, CDR2 SASEGT. The CDR3 is 13 amino acids. The CDR3 region has the DNA TGTGCCAGCAAGGACAGGAGCTCCTACGAGCAGTACTTC. Translated, it gives CASKDRSSYEQYF.

The chain employs TRBV29-1 and TRBJ2-3; TRBD2 aligns across 8 bases. The CDR3 is 14 residues long. Germline V CDR1 and CDR2: SQVTM, ANQGSEA. V was clipped by 4 bases and J by 3 bases; unmatched bases: 6. For the CDR3, the DNA is TGCAGCGTTGTGAGCGGGAGAAGAACAGATACGCAGTATTTT. As protein: CSVVSGRRTDTQYF.